This T cell receptor beta chain was obtained from a study of T cells after yellow fever vaccination. Study at large: Low-cell-number fractions were prepared with SMART-Seq v4 Ultra Low Input. The study's findings and limits: Contaminants from the bulk population, in the form of abundant clonotypes, could be found in FACS-sorted repertoires.

The CDR3 runs 13 residues. Germline CDR1 is SGHVS and CDR2 is FQNEAQ. V dropped 5 bases and J dropped 3 bases, with 8 bases sitting between them. Template switching by 5'RACE produced TCR cDNA, adding a universal primer site and UMIs. TCRdb passed the 5' RACE reads through MiXCR, listing each CDR3 protein once. This table has nearly 70,000 distinct CDR3 sequences, under 8% appearing once. About this clonotype: Its antigen is not identified.

The material sequenced was CD8+ T cells sorted from PBMCs, taken more than 35 days after the first yellow fever vaccination. The receptor was derived from a young man who received the YFV17D yellow fever vaccine. The gene calls are TRBV7-8 and TRBJ1-5; possibly TRBD1 for D (5 bases). The CDR3 DNA reads TGTGCCAGCAGCCTGACAGTCAATCAGCCCCAGCATTTT. Protein sequence: CASSLTVNQPQHF.